This TCR beta chain was profiled in a study of blood T cell repertoires in COVID-19. At the level of the study: Specimens from acute and convalescent COVID-19 originated in the United States, Italy and Spain.

The CDR3 loop spans 14 amino acids. Germline values: CDR1 SNHLY, CDR2 FYNNEI. The ends were cut back, 4 bases at V and 4 bases at J, with 14 bases in the middle. Original data processing: Scientists estimated how many nucleated cells there were by amplifying reference gene primers. Assay used: immunoSEQ multiplex PCR; TCRdb lists only in-frame clones, some missing. D and trimming were read from the DNA, whereas the V and J calls and clone size are those reported in that table. This table holds tens of thousands of clones, 82% found once. The material sequenced was peripheral blood. The TCR originated in a human donor in a cohort sampled during active COVID-19. This rearrangement joins TRBV2 to TRBJ2-7, with a weak D call TRBD1 (5 bases). The CDR3 here is CASSVQGRGYEQYF. The CDR3 bases are TGTGCCAGCAGTGTGCAGGGAAGGGGATACGAGCAGTACTTC.